Following are 26 T cell receptor beta chains from one sample sequenced in a study of blood T cell repertoires in COVID-19. Here immunoSEQ multiplex PCR was the method, and the copy in TCRdb shows in-frame clones only, minus some. The sample lists 160,000 or so clones; 65% to 90% were seen once. The sample consisted of PBMCs or T cells enriched from blood (not recorded which). The receptors stem from a man aged 50-59 years who had recovered from COVID-19.

This clone was picked up one time. This chain joins TRBV30 and TRBJ2-4; D is possibly TRBD2 (6 bases). In germline, CDR1 is GTSNPN, CDR2 SVGIG (reference sequence). The CDR3 totals 13 residues. The germline V and J ends were trimmed by 4 bases and 10 bases, with 17 bases remaining between them. CDR3 residues: CAWTQRAGRIQYF. CDR3 nucleotides: TGTGCCTGGACCCAGAGGGCAGGGAGGATTCAGTACTTC.

The J gene is TRBJ2-7, the V gene TRBV18; D remains unclear. V was trimmed by 1 base and J by 0 bases, leaving 4 bases between them. This CDR3 comprises 13 residues. Germline V gene lookup returns CDR1 KGHSH and CDR2 LQKENI. CDR3 loop: CASSPQSSYEQYF. The CDR3 DNA reads as TGTGCCAGCTCACCACAGAGCTCCTACGAGCAGTACTTC. Based on the CDR3 plus reference TRBV18 and TRBJ2-7, the full variable domain is NAGVMQNPRHLVRRRGQEARLRCSPMKGHSHVYWYRQLPEEGLKFMVYLQKENIIDESGMPKERFSAEFPKEGPSILRIQQVVRGDSAAYFCASSPQSSYEQYFGPGTRLTVT.

CDR3 region: CASSFPGQGDNEQFF. In DNA form, the CDR3 reads TGTGCCAGCAGCTTTCCGGGACAGGGAGACAATGAGCAGTTCTTC. V is TRBV5-4 and J is TRBJ2-1; TRBD1 aligns across 9 bases. This CDR3 spans 15 amino acids. CDR1 and CDR2 from the germline V gene are SGHNT and YYREEE (reference sequence). The trim removed 2 bases at V and 5 bases at J, leaving 5 bases unmatched.

V and J are TRBV18 and TRBJ2-1; D is unclear. The CDR3 is made up of 14 amino acids. V was cut by 1 base and J by 0 bases, with 4 bases left in between. Looked up from germline, CDR1 is KGHSH and CDR2 is LQKENI. The CDR3 sequence: CASSPQSSYNEQFF. The CDR3 region has the DNA TGTGCCAGCTCACCACAGAGCTCCTACAATGAGCAGTTCTTC. Full variable domain (missing parts from reference TRBV18 and TRBJ2-1): NAGVMQNPRHLVRRRGQEARLRCSPMKGHSHVYWYRQLPEEGLKFMVYLQKENIIDESGMPKERFSAEFPKEGPSILRIQQVVRGDSAAYFCASSPQSSYNEQFFGPGTRLTVL.

The V call is TRBV7-6, the J call TRBJ2-7; D perhaps matches TRBD1 (5 bases). This CDR3 is built from 14 residues. V was shortened by 5 bases and J by 3 bases, with 14 bases between the two germline ends. Germline CDR1 reads SGHVS; CDR2 reads FNYEAQ. The CDR3 DNA reads as TGTGCCAGCAGCGTGAGCAGGGATAACTACGAGCAGTACTTC. Residues: CASSVSRDNYEQYF.

V usage is TRBV10-3 and J usage is TRBJ2-5, with TRBD2 identical over 7 bases. Germline loops: CDR1 ENHRY, CDR2 SYGVKD. CDR3 length equals 16 residues. Trimming removed 2 bases from V and 5 bases from J; junction bases left unmatched: 11. Here the CDR3 reads CAISEALTSARETQYF. CDR3 bases: TGTGCCATCAGTGAGGCCCTCACTAGCGCCCGGGAGACCCAGTACTTC.

This CDR3 reads CASSLDRGSINEQFF. The CDR3 DNA sequence: TGTGCCAGCAGCTTGGACAGGGGGTCAATCAATGAGCAGTTCTTC. The chain has TRBV6-5 and TRBJ2-1, with 10 bases that match TRBD1. The CDR3 length is 15 residues. The V and J ends lost 6 bases and 6 bases, in that order; junction bases with no gene match: 8. Germline values: CDR1 MNHEY, CDR2 SVGAGI.

CDR3 amino acids: CASSRIITGGFEKLFF. In DNA form, the CDR3 reads TGCGCCAGCAGCCGGATAATAACAGGGGGTTTTGAAAAACTGTTTTTT. This sequence joins TRBV5-1 and TRBJ1-4; 8 nucleotides line up with TRBD1. This CDR3 contains 16 residues. With 4 bases clipped from V and 7 bases from J, the junction kept 12 bases outside the gene matches. The germline V gene has CDR1 SGHRS and CDR2 YFSETQ.

The chain couples TRBV19 to TRBJ1-5; D perhaps matches TRBD1 (6 bases). Germline CDR1 reads LNHDA; CDR2 reads SQIVND (reference sequence). With 8 bases removed from V and 1 base from J, the gap between germline ends came to 21 bases. The CDR3 runs 17 residues. CDR3 in amino acids: CASLDRVLRGSNQPQHF. In nucleotides, the CDR3 is TGTGCCAGTTTGGACAGAGTCCTCAGAGGAAGCAATCAGCCCCAGCATTTT.

The genes are TRBV18 and TRBJ2-3; 7 nucleotides line up with TRBD1. This CDR3 spans 14 amino acids. Germline CDR1 reads KGHSH; CDR2 reads LQKENI. The ends lost 2 bases at V and 4 bases at J; junction bases unmatched: 3. The CDR3 bases are TGTGCCAGCTCACCATTAGGGGGCGCAGATACGCAGTATTTT. It encodes CASSPLGGADTQYF.

The chain has TRBV5-1 and TRBJ1-1; the match to TRBD1 covers 9 bases. Trimming cost V 6 bases and J 1 base; bases outside gene matches: 16. Germline V gene sequence: CDR1 SGHRS, CDR2 YFSETQ. This CDR3 contains 18 residues. The CDR3 spells CASKDRGQYRLANTEAFF. CDR3 bases: TGCGCCAGCAAGGACAGGGGCCAATATAGGCTGGCGAACACTGAAGCTTTCTTT. The variable domain in full, completed from reference TRBV5-1 and TRBJ1-1, reads KAGVTQTPRYLIKTRGQQVTLSCSPISGHRSVSWYQQTPGQGLQFLFEYFSETQRNKGNFPGRFSGRQFSNSRSEMNVSTLELGDSALYLCASKDRGQYRLANTEAFFGQGTRLTVV.

The genes are TRBV3-1 (or the pseudogene TRBV3-2) and TRBJ2-7; 9 bases align to TRBD1. In germline, CDR1 is LGHDT, CDR2 YNNKEL (reference sequence). The CDR3 covers 14 residues. The trim removed 0 bases at V and 6 bases at J, leaving 3 bases unmatched. DNA for the CDR3: TGTGCCAGCAGCCAAGACTGGACAGGGGCCGAGCAGTACTTC. Translation gives CASSQDWTGAEQYF.

The sample holds one count of this clone. The chain combines TRBV28 with TRBJ2-7, with TRBD2 identical over 13 bases. The CDR3 runs 15 residues. The V gene end was trimmed by 6 bases and the J gene end by 3 bases; junction bases not matched to a gene: 5. In germline, CDR1 is MDHEN, CDR2 SYDVKM. The CDR3 nucleotides read TGTGCCAGCAGCCGGGGGACTAGCGGGGACTACGAGCAGTACTTC. Amino acids: CASSRGTSGDYEQYF.

V and J are TRBV28 and TRBJ1-2; 8 positions agree with TRBD1. The germline CDR1 and CDR2 sequences are MDHEN and SYDVKM. The CDR3 runs 13 residues. Germline trimming cut 5 bases from V and 3 bases from J; bases unmatched to any gene: 2. In nucleotides, the CDR3 is TGTGCCAGCAGTCGACAGGGGTACTATGGCTACACCTTC. Translating it yields CASSRQGYYGYTF.

The V call is TRBV19, the J call TRBJ1-6; D possibly corresponds to TRBD1 (6 bases). The length of the CDR3 is 15 residues. Germline loops: CDR1 LNHDA, CDR2 SQIVND (reference sequence). The V and J ends lost 3 bases and 8 bases respectively, with 14 bases between them. This CDR3 reads CASSIAGGGYSPLHF. The CDR3 nucleotides are TGTGCCAGTAGTATCGCGGGAGGGGGTTATTCACCCCTCCACTTT.

V and J are TRBV28 and TRBJ1-4; 7 nucleotides align to TRBD1. The V segment lost 7 bases and the J segment 5 bases; nucleotides outside the gene matches: 7. The CDR3 sequence is 14 residues long. Germline-derived CDR1 and CDR2 are MDHEN and SYDVKM. In nucleotides, the CDR3 is TGTGCCAGCATCATGACAGGGCAAAATGAAAAACTGTTTTTT. It yields the protein CASIMTGQNEKLFF.

This clone was counted a few times. The chain employs TRBV5-1 and TRBJ2-7, with TRBD1 matching 9 bases. This CDR3 has 14 residues. Trimming removed 2 bases from V and 6 bases from J; junction bases left unmatched: 6. Per germline, CDR1 SGHRS and CDR2 YFSETQ. The CDR3: CASSFGTGISEQYF. The DNA for the CDR3 is TGCGCCAGCAGCTTTGGGACAGGGATTTCCGAGCAGTACTTC. Together with reference TRBV5-1 and TRBJ2-7, the CDR3 gives the full variable domain: KAGVTQTPRYLIKTRGQQVTLSCSPISGHRSVSWYQQTPGQGLQFLFEYFSETQRNKGNFPGRFSGRQFSNSRSEMNVSTLELGDSALYLCASSFGTGISEQYFGPGTRLTVT.

Written as DNA, the CDR3 is TGTGCCAGCAGCTCCCGGGACAGGGGCAATCAGCCCCAGCATTTT. Protein: CASSSRDRGNQPQHF. V usage is TRBV3-1 (or the pseudogene TRBV3-2) and J usage is TRBJ1-5, with 9 bases aligning to TRBD1. Trimming at V came to 5 bases and at J to 2 bases, leaving 4 bases not matched to a gene. Germline V gives CDR1 LGHDT, CDR2 YNNKEL (reference sequence). The CDR3 runs 15 residues.

This clone was detected once. V is TRBV3-1 (or the pseudogene TRBV3-2) and J is TRBJ2-7; 13 nucleotides align to TRBD2. J lost 2 bases, V lost 2 bases, and 3 bases had no gene match. The CDR3 totals 16 residues. CDR1 and CDR2 (germline): LGHDT, YNNKEL (reference sequence). The CDR3 loop is CASSQRLAGGTYEQYF. CDR3 DNA sequence: TGTGCCAGCAGCCAACGACTAGCGGGGGGAACCTACGAGCAGTACTTC.

The chain joins TRBV10-1 to TRBJ1-1, with 9 bases matching TRBD1. V shed 5 bases and J 8 bases; nucleotides not matched to a gene: 9. In germline, CDR1 is WNHNN, CDR2 SYGVQD (reference sequence). There are 14 residues in the CDR3. The CDR3 loop reads CASSRGTGLTEAFF. Written as DNA, the CDR3 is TGCGCCAGCAGTAGAGGGACAGGGCTGACGGAAGCTTTCTTT.

On this clone itself: Other DNA variants within this sample encode the same CDR3. This chain uses TRBV19 with TRBJ1-2; 8 nucleotides line up with TRBD1. From germline, CDR1 is LNHDA and CDR2 SQIVND (reference sequence). The CDR3 spans 13 residues. With 6 bases clipped from V and 4 bases from J, the junction kept 4 bases outside the gene matches. Here the CDR3 reads CASSRDRTYGYTF. As DNA, the CDR3 is TGTGCCAGTAGCCGGGACAGGACCTATGGCTACACCTTC.

The table lists this clone with many counts. CDR3 DNA: TGTGCCAGTATACAGGGGGCCGGCACCGGGGAGCTGTTTTTT. Translated: CASIQGAGTGELFF. The genes are TRBV19 and TRBJ2-2, with 9 bases that match TRBD1. The germline CDR1 and CDR2 sequences are LNHDA and SQIVND (reference sequence). The J segment lost 4 bases and the V segment lost 7 bases, leaving 4 bases of the junction unmatched. CDR3 length equals 14 residues. Using reference TRBV19 and TRBJ2-2 for the parts outside the CDR3, the full variable domain is DGGITQSPKYLFRKEGQNVTLSCEQNLNHDAMYWYRQDPGQGLRLIYYSQIVNDFQKGDIAEGYSVSREKKESFPLTVTSAQKNPTAFYLCASIQGAGTGELFFGEGSRLTVL.

This sequence joins TRBV5-1 and TRBJ1-2; 10 nucleotides match TRBD1. Unmatched junction bases numbered 7, after V lost 8 bases and J lost 0 bases. The CDR3 totals 15 residues. Germline loops: CDR1 SGHRS, CDR2 YFSETQ. CDR3 region: CASGQGDPANYGYTF. The CDR3 coding sequence is TGCGCCAGTGGACAGGGGGATCCAGCTAACTATGGCTACACCTTC.

The chain carries TRBV5-5 and TRBJ1-3; TRBD1 matches at 7 bases. The trim removed 4 bases at V and 0 bases at J, leaving 16 bases unmatched. Germline CDR1 is SGHKS and CDR2 is YYEKEE (reference sequence). This CDR3 is 19 amino acids long. The DNA of the CDR3 is TGTGCCAGCAGCCGTGGACAGGTTGGGCAGGGGTTCTCTGGAAACACCATATATTTT. As protein: CASSRGQVGQGFSGNTIYF.

J is TRBJ1-5 and V is TRBV19; D is possibly TRBD1 (6 bases). The V end lost 5 bases, the J end lost 5 bases, and 16 bases lay between the germline ends. Germline CDR1 is LNHDA and CDR2 is SQIVND (reference sequence). This CDR3 comprises 15 residues. The CDR3: CASSPLGGGDQPQHF. CDR3 nucleotides: TGTGCCAGTAGTCCGCTTGGTGGGGGCGATCAGCCCCAGCATTTT.

J is TRBJ2-1 and V is TRBV12-3 or TRBV12-4; D uncertain. V lost 3 bases and J lost 6, with 6 bases in between. This CDR3 comprises 12 residues. The CDR3 nucleotides are TGTGCCAGCAGTTTTAATCCCAATGAGCAGTTCTTC. Its translation is CASSFNPNEQFF.